The subject of this entry is one T cell receptor beta chain. This record belongs to a study of blood T cell repertoires in COVID-19. Looked up from germline, CDR1 is MNHNY and CDR2 is SVGAGI (reference sequence). Trimming shortened V by 5 bases and J by 0 bases, and 16 bases separated the two germline ends. The CDR3 has 17 amino acids. Here immunoSEQ multiplex PCR was the method, and the copy in TCRdb shows in-frame clones only, minus some. The repertoire has just over 350,000 clones, roughly nine tenths of them found once; the top ten carry 2.5% to 3%. The receptor was isolated from a woman in her twenties or thirties who had recovered from COVID-19. This chain connects TRBV6-6 to TRBJ2-2; D gene unclear. The specimen was PBMCs or T cells enriched from blood (not recorded which). The CDR3 nucleotides are TGTGCCAGCAGTCCCCACCCAATGGTAGCGAACACCGGGGAGCTGTTTTTT. It is translated as CASSPHPMVANTGELFF.